A single sample is the source of the 24 T cell receptor beta chains below, sequenced in a study of OX40 agonist ivuxolimab in advanced cancers. The table came from immunoSEQ multiplex PCR; TCRdb's copy has only in-frame clones and leaves some out. Found here are tens of thousands of clones, 84% of them singletons; the top ten hold over 1.5%. This specimen was CD4+ or CD8+ T cells sorted from blood, taken in a trial of the OX40 agonist ivuxolimab. These receptors came from an adult with an advanced solid tumor such as melanoma, head and neck, liver or kidney cancer.

The CDR3 DNA sequence: TGTGCCATCTCCGGGGTGGGGACTAGAATCACAGATACGCAGTATTTT. Amino acid sequence: CAISGVGTRITDTQYF. The genes are TRBV10-3 and TRBJ2-3; 8 bases align to TRBD2. The CDR3 totals 16 residues. Germline-derived CDR1 and CDR2 are ENHRY and SYGVKD. The junction had 12 bases not matched to a gene; V was cut back by 8 bases and J by 2 bases.

This sequence joins TRBV2 and TRBJ2-5; D is uncertain. This CDR3 is 14 amino acids long. CDR1 is SNHLY, CDR2 FYNNEI, per germline. The V and J ends lost 8 bases and 1 base respectively, with 14 bases between them. The CDR3 region has the DNA TGTGCCAGCTTGTATTATCAGGCCCAAGAGACCCAGTACTTC. Its protein is CASLYYQAQETQYF. The whole variable domain, filled in from reference TRBV2 and TRBJ2-5, reads EPEVTQTPSHQVTQMGQEVILRCVPISNHLYFYWYRQILGQKVEFLVSFYNNEISEKSEIFDDQFSVERPDGSNFTLKIRSTKLEDSAMYFCASLYYQAQETQYFGPGTRLLVL.

The V call is TRBV6-5, the J call TRBJ1-6, with D maybe TRBD1 (6 bases). The CDR3 consists of 13 residues. Germline values: CDR1 MNHEY, CDR2 SVGAGI. Trimming pared 8 bases from V and 7 bases from J, leaving 12 bases between. The CDR3 region is CASHRTENSPLHF. DNA of the CDR3: TGTGCCAGCCACCGGACAGAAAATTCACCCCTCCACTTT.

The chain has TRBV5-1 and TRBJ1-1, with 8 positions matching TRBD1. Germline V gene lookup returns CDR1 SGHRS and CDR2 YFSETQ. The J segment lost 0 bases and the V segment lost 3 bases, leaving 10 bases of the junction unmatched. The length of the CDR3 is 17 residues. The CDR3: CASSWPGTGGMNTEAFF. The CDR3 nucleotides read TGCGCCAGCAGCTGGCCCGGGACAGGAGGAATGAACACTGAAGCTTTCTTT.

This chain uses TRBV6-1 with TRBJ2-1, with D possibly TRBD2 on 5 matching bases. V shed 4 bases and J shed 10 bases, with 14 bases lying between them. The CDR3 sequence is 13 residues long. Germline V gene lookup returns CDR1 MNHNS and CDR2 SASEGT. CDR3 protein: CASSVEYGGEQFF. The DNA of the CDR3 is TGTGCCAGCAGTGTCGAGTACGGAGGAGAGCAGTTCTTC.

A few counts support this clone. This chain's CDR3 is CASSPVYLNTEAFF. Here the CDR3 DNA reads TGTGCCAGCAGCCCTGTTTACCTGAACACTGAAGCTTTCTTT. The J gene is TRBJ1-1, the V gene TRBV7-8; D ambiguous. CDR3 length equals 14 residues. V was trimmed by 5 bases and J by 0 bases, leaving 10 bases between them. The germline V gene encodes CDR1 SGHVS and CDR2 FQNEAQ.

The chain joins TRBV5-1 to TRBJ2-3, with D unresolved. The germline gives CDR1 SGHRS, CDR2 YFSETQ. V lost 3 bases, J lost 2 bases, and 7 bases lay in between. This CDR3 has 13 amino acids. The CDR3 DNA sequence: TGCGCCAGCAGCTCATCCCCCACAGATACGCAGTATTTT. This codes for CASSSSPTDTQYF.

This clone is a singleton in its sample. This sequence joins TRBV6-6 and TRBJ2-7; TRBD1 agrees at 7 bases. The trim removed 6 bases at V and 0 bases at J, leaving 5 bases unmatched. The CDR3 has 14 residues. Germline loops: CDR1 MNHNY, CDR2 SVGAGI (reference sequence). The CDR3 region is CASSTGTASYEQYF. In nucleotides, the CDR3 is TGTGCCAGCAGCACCGGGACAGCCTCCTACGAGCAGTACTTC.

This sequence joins TRBV29-1 and TRBJ2-1, with D maybe TRBD1 (6 bases). Trimming cost V 1 base and J 7 bases, with 14 bases left between them. The CDR3 length is 14 residues. Germline values: CDR1 SQVTM, CDR2 ANQGSEA. CDR3 nucleotides: TGCAGCGTTGAAGCCCTACAGGGAAGGAATGAGCAGTTCTTC. Translated: CSVEALQGRNEQFF.

The chain links TRBV18 to TRBJ1-1, with D uncertain. Deletions cut 3 bases from V and 0 bases from J, with 20 bases between. The CDR3 extends over 18 amino acids. Germline V gene sequence: CDR1 KGHSH, CDR2 LQKENI. The CDR3 region is CASSPNLARIRLNTEAFF. In DNA form, the CDR3 reads TGTGCCAGCTCACCGAATCTGGCAAGGATTCGATTGAACACTGAAGCTTTCTTT.

The chain carries TRBV6-8 and TRBJ2-1, with D uncertain. Germline V CDR1 and CDR2: MNHGY, SAAAGT. Trimming took off 8 bases at V and 0 bases at J, with 14 bases between the two ends. The CDR3 is 15 amino acids. DNA for the CDR3: TGTGCCAGCCCCTATGGACCCGGCTCCTACAATGAGCAGTTCTTC. Translated: CASPYGPGSYNEQFF.

The J gene is TRBJ2-1, the V gene TRBV5-1; D perhaps matches TRBD2 (6 bases). CDR1 is SGHRS, CDR2 YFSETQ, per germline. Trimming stripped 4 bases from V and 2 bases from J, with 19 bases between. CDR3 length: 17 amino acids. The CDR3, as DNA: TGCGCCAGCAGCCGGGTAGGGCGGGGTCACACCTACAATGAGCAGTTCTTC. The encoded protein is CASSRVGRGHTYNEQFF.

The V call is TRBV6-1, the J call TRBJ1-2, with 7 bases that match TRBD1. J lost 7 bases, V lost 6 bases, and 14 bases had no gene match. The CDR3 extends over 15 amino acids. The germline CDR1 and CDR2 sequences are MNHNS and SASEGT. CDR3 coding DNA: TGTGCCAGCAGGGCGACCGGAGGGGGCGTCGGTGGCTACACCTTC. Translation: CASRATGGGVGGYTF.

This clone was counted once. The chain carries TRBV7-2 and TRBJ1-5; possibly TRBD1 for D (5 bases). The CDR3 length is 17 residues. Germline CDR1 SGHTA, CDR2 FQGNSA. Trimming took off 2 bases at V and 7 bases at J, with 21 bases between the two ends. CDR3 nucleotides: TGTGCCAGCAGCTTATCAGGGTGGTCGGCCGATCTGCAGCCCCAGCATTTT. Its protein product is CASSLSGWSADLQPQHF.

CDR3 sequence: CASSLSISSTDTQYF. The DNA of the CDR3 is TGTGCCAGCAGCTTGTCAATCTCTAGCACAGATACGCAGTATTTT. The gene calls are TRBV5-8 and TRBJ2-3; D ambiguous. V shed 1 base and J shed 0 bases, with 9 bases lying between them. There are 15 residues in the CDR3. CDR1 and CDR2 from the germline V gene are SGHTS and YDEGEE.

The chain uses TRBV27 and TRBJ2-7; 9 bases line up with TRBD1. J lost 7 bases, V lost 5 bases, and 6 bases had no gene match. The CDR3 has 13 residues. CDR1 MNHEY and CDR2 SMNVEV come from the germline V gene (reference sequence). The CDR3 here is CASSHGQGQEQYF. CDR3 DNA sequence: TGTGCCAGCAGTCACGGACAGGGGCAGGAGCAGTACTTC.

The chain couples TRBV9 to TRBJ1-5; no firm D call. Germline V gives CDR1 SGDLS, CDR2 YYNGEE. Trimming cost V 0 bases and J 3 bases, with 10 bases left between them. The CDR3 is 15 amino acids. Written as DNA, the CDR3 is TGTGCCAGCAGCGTAGGGGCAGTGCTCAATCAGCCCCAGCATTTT. As protein: CASSVGAVLNQPQHF.

This rearrangement joins TRBV2 to TRBJ2-3; D gene uncertain. V shed 0 bases and J shed 2 bases, with 6 bases lying between them. The CDR3 consists of 14 residues. Germline CDR1 reads SNHLY; CDR2 reads FYNNEI. Here the CDR3 reads CASSEARPTDTQYF. For the CDR3, the DNA is TGTGCCAGCAGTGAAGCGCGGCCCACAGATACGCAGTATTTT.

The V call is TRBV5-6, the J call TRBJ2-5; 9 bases are a match to TRBD2. The CDR3 is 17 amino acids. V lost 3 bases and J lost 5; bases outside the gene matches: 14. In germline, CDR1 is SGHDT, CDR2 YYEEEE. CDR3 residues: CASSSWASGVPSETQYF. CDR3 sequence (DNA): TGTGCCAGCAGCTCTTGGGCTAGCGGGGTGCCGTCGGAGACCCAGTACTTC.

This chain connects TRBV21-1 to TRBJ2-3; the table's D call TRBD1 went unverified against the DNA. TRBV21-1 is designated a pseudogene. CDR3 length: 15 residues. Here the CDR3 DNA reads TGTGCCAGCAGACGGACAGCTAGGTTCGCAGATACGCAGTATTTT. Translated: CASRRTARFADTQYF.

This clone was seen a handful of times. DNA of the CDR3: TGTGCCAGCAGTGCCACGGGCGCGGGCGAGCAGTACTTC. Translated, it gives CASSATGAGEQYF. The chain combines TRBV6-5 with TRBJ2-7, with a possible D match to TRBD2 (5 bases). V was clipped by 5 bases and J by 6 bases, with 14 bases between them. Germline V CDR1 and CDR2: MNHEY, SVGAGI. The CDR3 sequence is 13 residues long.

The chain joins TRBV5-8 to TRBJ2-3, with 7 bases lining up with TRBD2. V was clipped by 2 bases and J by 4 bases; unmatched bases: 4. This CDR3 region has 14 residues. Germline CDR1 reads SGHTS; CDR2 reads YDEGEE. In DNA form, the CDR3 reads TGTGCCAGCAGCTTAGGTGGGAGGGCAGATACGCAGTATTTT. It specifies CASSLGGRADTQYF.

This clone was counted once. The chain is built from TRBV19 and TRBJ1-2; D gene unclear. Germline V gene lookup returns CDR1 LNHDA and CDR2 SQIVND (reference sequence). The CDR3 totals 11 residues. Trimming pared 1 base from V and 7 bases from J, leaving 4 bases between. The CDR3 is CASSIGRGYTF. CDR3 nucleotide sequence: TGTGCCAGTAGTATAGGTCGTGGCTACACCTTC.

V and J are TRBV7-2 and TRBJ1-1; a weak D match, TRBD1 (5 bases). V was cut by 1 base and J by 7 bases, with 10 bases left in between. From germline, CDR1 is SGHTA and CDR2 FQGNSA. This CDR3 contains 13 residues. The CDR3 sequence is CASSLVSGIEAFF. For the CDR3, the DNA is TGTGCCAGCAGCTTAGTTTCAGGGATTGAAGCTTTCTTT.